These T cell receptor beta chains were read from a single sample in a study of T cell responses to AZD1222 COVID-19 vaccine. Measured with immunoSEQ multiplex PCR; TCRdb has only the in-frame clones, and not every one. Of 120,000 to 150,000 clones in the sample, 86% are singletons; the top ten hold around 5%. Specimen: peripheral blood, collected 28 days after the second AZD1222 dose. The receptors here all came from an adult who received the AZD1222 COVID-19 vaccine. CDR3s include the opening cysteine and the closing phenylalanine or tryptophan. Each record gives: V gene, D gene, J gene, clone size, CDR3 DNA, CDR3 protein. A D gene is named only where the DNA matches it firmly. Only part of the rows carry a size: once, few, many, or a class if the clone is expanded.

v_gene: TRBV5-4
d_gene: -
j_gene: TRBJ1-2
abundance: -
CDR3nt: TGTGCCAGCAGCTCGTCTAAGGGGGGTGACTATGGCTACACCTTC
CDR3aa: CASSSSKGGDYGYTF

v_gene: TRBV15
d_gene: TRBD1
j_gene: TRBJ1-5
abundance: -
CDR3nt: TGTGCCACCAGCAGAGATCAGGCAGGGGGCAGTCAGCCCCAGCATTTT
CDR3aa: CATSRDQAGGSQPQHF

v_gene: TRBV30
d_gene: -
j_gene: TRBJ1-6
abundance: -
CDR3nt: TGTGCCTGGACCATGGGGGGAACCCTCCACTTT
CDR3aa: CAWTMGGTLHF

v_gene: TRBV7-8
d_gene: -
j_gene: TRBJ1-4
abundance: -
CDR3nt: TGTGCCAGCAGCCTGGGGGGCAACACTAATGAAAAACTGTTTTTT
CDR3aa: CASSLGGNTNEKLFF

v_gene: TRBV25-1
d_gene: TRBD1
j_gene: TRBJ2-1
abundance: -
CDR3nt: TGTGCCAGCAGTGAGGCTAGGGGGCTGTTCTTC
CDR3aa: CASSEARGLFF

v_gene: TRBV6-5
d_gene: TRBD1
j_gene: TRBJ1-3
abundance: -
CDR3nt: TGTGCCAGCAGATCTGACAGGGTAAACACCATATATTTT
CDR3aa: CASRSDRVNTIYF

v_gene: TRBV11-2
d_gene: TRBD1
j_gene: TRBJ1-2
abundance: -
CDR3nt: TGTGCCAGCCGGCCGACAGGGGGGGACTATGGCTACACCTTC
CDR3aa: CASRPTGGDYGYTF

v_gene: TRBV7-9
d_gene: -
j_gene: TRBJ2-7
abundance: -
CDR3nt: TGTGCCAGCAGCGGGGAATACGAGCAGTACTTC
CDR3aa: CASSGEYEQYF

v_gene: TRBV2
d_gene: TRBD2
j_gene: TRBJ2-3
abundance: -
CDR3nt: TGTGCCAGCAGAATAGCGGGAGTAGAGGATACGCAGTATTTT
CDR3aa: CASRIAGVEDTQYF

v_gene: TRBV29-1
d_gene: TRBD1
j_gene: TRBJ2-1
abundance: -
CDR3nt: TGCAGCGTTGTGAAGGACAGGGAGAGTGAGCAGTTCTTC
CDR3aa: CSVVKDRESEQFF

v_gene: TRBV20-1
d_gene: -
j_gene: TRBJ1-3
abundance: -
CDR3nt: TGCAGTGCTAGTGGTTTCCCGGACGGAGGCACCATATATTTT
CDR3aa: CSASGFPDGGTIYF

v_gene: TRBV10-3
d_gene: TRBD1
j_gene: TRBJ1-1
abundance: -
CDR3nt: TGTGCCGTGGGACAGGGAACCACTGAAGCTTTCTTT
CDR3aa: CAVGQGTTEAFF

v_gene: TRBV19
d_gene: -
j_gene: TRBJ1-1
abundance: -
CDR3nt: TGTGCCAGTAGTCCCGACACTGTTGAAGCTTTCTTT
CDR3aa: CASSPDTVEAFF

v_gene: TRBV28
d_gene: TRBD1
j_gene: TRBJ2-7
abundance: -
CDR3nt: TGTGCCAGCAAGGAGACAGGGAGCACCTACGAGCAGTACTTC
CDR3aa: CASKETGSTYEQYF

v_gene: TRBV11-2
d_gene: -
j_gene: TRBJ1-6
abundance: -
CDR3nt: TGTGCCAGCAGCTTAGGGGCGGAGATTTCCTATAATTCACCCCTCCACTTT
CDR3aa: CASSLGAEISYNSPLHF

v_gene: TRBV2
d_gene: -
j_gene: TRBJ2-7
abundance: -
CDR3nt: TGTGCCAGCACCATGTGGTGGGGAGATGAGCAGTACTTC
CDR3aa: CASTMWWGDEQYF

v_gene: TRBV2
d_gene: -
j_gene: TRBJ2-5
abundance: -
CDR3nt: TGTGCCAGCAGCGAATCAAGAGAGGCCCAGTACTTC
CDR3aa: CASSESREAQYF

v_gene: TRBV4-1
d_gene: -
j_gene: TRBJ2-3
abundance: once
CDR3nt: TGCGCCAGCAGCCAAGGATCTGGGGGGCCCGCTAGCACAGATACGCAGTATTTT
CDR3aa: CASSQGSGGPASTDTQYF

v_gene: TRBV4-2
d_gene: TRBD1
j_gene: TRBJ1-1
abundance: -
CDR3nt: TGTGCCAGCAGACCGGGGACAGCCAACACTGAAGCTTTCTTT
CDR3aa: CASRPGTANTEAFF

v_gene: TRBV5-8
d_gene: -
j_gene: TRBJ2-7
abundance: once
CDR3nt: TGTGCCAGCAGCGCCCGCTCCTACGAGCAGTACTTC
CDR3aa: CASSARSYEQYF

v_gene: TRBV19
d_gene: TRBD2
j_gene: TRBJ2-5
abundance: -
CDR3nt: TGTGCCAGTAGTGTTGGACTAGCCAAGGGAGAGACCCAGTACTTC
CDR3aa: CASSVGLAKGETQYF

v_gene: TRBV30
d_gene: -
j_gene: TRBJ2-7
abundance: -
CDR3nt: TGTGCCTGGGACCGCTCCTACGAGCAGTACTTC
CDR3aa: CAWDRSYEQYF

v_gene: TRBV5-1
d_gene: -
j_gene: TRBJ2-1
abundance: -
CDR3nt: TGCGCCAGCAGCCGGGGGCCCAATGAGCAGTTCTTC
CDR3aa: CASSRGPNEQFF

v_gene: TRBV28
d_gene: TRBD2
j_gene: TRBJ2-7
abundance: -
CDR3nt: TGTGCCAGCAGCCAAACTAGCGGGGCCTACGAGCAGTACTTC
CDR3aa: CASSQTSGAYEQYF

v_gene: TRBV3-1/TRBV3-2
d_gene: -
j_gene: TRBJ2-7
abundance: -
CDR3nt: TGTGCCAGCAGCCGATCCGGGACAAACTACGAGCAGTACTTC
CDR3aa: CASSRSGTNYEQYF

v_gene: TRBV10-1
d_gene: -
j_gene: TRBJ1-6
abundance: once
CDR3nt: TGCTCAAACCAACAGGGAATAGCCTATAATTCACCCCTCCACTTT
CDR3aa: CSNQQGIAYNSPLHF

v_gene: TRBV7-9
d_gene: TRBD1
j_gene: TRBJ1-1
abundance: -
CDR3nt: TGTGCCAGCAGCTCCGGGACAGGGAAAGCTTTCTTT
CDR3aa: CASSSGTGKAFF

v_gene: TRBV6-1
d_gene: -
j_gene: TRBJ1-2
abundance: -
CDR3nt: TGTGCCAGCAGTCCCGACAGGATAATATATGGCTACACCTTC
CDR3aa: CASSPDRIIYGYTF

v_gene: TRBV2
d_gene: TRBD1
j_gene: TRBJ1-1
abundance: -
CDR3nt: TGTGCCAGCAGTCATACAGGGGAAGAAGCTTTCTTT
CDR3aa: CASSHTGEEAFF

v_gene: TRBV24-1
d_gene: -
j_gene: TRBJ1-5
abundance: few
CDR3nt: TGTGCCACCCCCTCAAGGACACCCCTTTCCCAGCATTTT
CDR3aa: CATPSRTPLSQHF

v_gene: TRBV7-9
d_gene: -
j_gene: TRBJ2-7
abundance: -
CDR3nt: TGTGCCAGCAGCTTAGCGGGATCTCCTGGCGAGCAGTACTTC
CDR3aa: CASSLAGSPGEQYF